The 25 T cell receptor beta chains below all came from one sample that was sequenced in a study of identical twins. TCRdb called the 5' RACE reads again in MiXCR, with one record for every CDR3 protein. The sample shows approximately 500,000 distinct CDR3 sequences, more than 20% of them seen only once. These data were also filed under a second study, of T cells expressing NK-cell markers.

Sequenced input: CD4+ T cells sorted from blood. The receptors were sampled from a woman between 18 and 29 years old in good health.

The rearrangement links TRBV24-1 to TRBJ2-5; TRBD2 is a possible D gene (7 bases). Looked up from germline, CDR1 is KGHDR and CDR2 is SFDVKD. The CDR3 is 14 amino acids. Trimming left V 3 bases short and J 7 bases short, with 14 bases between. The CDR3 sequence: CATSDGAGAGTQYF. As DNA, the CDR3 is TGTGCCACCAGTGATGGCGCGGGGGCTGGGACCCAGTACTTC.

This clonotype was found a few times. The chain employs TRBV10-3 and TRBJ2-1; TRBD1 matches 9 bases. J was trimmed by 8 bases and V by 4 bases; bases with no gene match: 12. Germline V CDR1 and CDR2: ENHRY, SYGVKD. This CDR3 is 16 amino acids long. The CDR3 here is CAISVQGQGIGDEQFF. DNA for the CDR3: TGTGCCATCAGTGTCCAGGGACAGGGAATTGGCGATGAGCAGTTCTTC.

CDR3 coding DNA: TGTGCCAGCACCCCAAAGGGTAACACCGGGGAGCTGTTTTTT. Its translation: CASTPKGNTGELFF. The chain has TRBV12-3 or TRBV12-4 and TRBJ2-2, with unresolved D. V was trimmed by 7 bases and J by 2 bases, leaving 11 bases between them. The CDR3 length is 14 residues.

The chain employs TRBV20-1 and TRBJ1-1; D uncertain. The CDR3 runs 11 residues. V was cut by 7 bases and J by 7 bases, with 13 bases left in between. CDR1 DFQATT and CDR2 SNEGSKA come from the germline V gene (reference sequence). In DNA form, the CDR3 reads TGCAGTGTCCTCGAATGGGGTGAAGCTTTCTTT. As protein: CSVLEWGEAFF.

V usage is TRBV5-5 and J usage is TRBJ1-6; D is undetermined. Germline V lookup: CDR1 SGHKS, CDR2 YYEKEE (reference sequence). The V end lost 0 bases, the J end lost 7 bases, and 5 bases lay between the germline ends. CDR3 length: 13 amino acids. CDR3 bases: TGTGCCAGCAGCTTGGACCTGAATTCACCCCTCCACTTT. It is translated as CASSLDLNSPLHF.

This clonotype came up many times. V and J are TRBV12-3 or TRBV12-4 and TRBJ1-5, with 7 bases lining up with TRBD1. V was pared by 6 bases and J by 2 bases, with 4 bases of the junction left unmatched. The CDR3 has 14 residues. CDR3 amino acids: CASSVDRGNQPQHF. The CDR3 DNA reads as TGTGCCAGCAGCGTCGACAGGGGCAATCAGCCCCAGCATTTT.

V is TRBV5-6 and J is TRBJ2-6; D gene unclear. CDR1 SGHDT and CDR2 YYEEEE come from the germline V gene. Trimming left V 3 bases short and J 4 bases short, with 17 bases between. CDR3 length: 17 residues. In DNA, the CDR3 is TGTGCCAGCAGCTCAACAGCAACCGGGTCCGGGGCCAACGTCCTGACTTTC. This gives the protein CASSSTATGSGANVLTF.

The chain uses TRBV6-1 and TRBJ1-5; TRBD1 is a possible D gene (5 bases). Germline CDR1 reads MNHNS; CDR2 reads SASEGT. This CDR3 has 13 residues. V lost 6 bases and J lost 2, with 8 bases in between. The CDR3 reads CASRTVGNQPQHF. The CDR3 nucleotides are TGTGCCAGCAGGACAGTGGGCAATCAGCCCCAGCATTTT.

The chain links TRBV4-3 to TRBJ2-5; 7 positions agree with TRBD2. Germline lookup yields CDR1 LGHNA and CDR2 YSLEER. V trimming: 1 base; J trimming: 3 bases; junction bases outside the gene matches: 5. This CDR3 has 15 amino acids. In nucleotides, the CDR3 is TGCGCCAGCAGCCAAGTCGGACTAGGCGAAGAGACCCAGTACTTC. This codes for CASSQVGLGEETQYF.

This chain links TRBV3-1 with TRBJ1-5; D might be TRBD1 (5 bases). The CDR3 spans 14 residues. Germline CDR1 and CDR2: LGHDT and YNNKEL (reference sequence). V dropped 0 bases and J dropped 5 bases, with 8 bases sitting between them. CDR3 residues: CASSQDRVDQPQHF. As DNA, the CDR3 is TGTGCCAGCAGCCAAGACAGGGTTGATCAGCCCCAGCATTTT.

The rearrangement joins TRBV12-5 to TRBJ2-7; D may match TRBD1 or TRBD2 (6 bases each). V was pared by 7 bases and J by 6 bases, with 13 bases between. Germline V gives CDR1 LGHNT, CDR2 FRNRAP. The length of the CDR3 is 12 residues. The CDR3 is CASASQGLEQYF. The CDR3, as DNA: TGTGCTAGTGCCTCACAGGGACTCGAGCAGTACTTC.

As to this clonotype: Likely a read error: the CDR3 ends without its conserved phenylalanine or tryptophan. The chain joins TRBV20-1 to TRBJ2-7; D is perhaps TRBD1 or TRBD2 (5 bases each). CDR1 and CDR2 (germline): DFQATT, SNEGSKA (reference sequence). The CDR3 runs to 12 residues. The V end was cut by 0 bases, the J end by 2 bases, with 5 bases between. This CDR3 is CSAREGAYEQYL. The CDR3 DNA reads TGCAGTGCTAGAGAGGGGGCCTACGAGCAGTACTTA.

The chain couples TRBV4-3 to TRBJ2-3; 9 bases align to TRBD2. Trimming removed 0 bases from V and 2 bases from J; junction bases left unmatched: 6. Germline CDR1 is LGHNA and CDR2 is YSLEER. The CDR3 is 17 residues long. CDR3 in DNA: TGCGCCAGCAGCCAAGATCGCCTAGCGGGGTTCACAGATACGCAGTATTTT. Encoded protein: CASSQDRLAGFTDTQYF.

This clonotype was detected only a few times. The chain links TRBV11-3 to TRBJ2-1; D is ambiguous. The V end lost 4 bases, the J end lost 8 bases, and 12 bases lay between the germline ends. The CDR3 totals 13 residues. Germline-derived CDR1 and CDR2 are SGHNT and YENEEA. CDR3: CASSSRLDDEQFF. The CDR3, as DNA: TGTGCCAGCAGCTCCCGTTTAGACGATGAGCAGTTCTTC.

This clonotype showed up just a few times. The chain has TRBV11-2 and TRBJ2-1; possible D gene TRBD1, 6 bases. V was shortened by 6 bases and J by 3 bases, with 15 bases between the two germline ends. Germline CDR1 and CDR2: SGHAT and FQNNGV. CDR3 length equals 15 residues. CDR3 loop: CASSRDNTRYNEQFF. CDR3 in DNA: TGTGCCAGCAGTCGGGACAACACCCGCTACAATGAGCAGTTCTTC.

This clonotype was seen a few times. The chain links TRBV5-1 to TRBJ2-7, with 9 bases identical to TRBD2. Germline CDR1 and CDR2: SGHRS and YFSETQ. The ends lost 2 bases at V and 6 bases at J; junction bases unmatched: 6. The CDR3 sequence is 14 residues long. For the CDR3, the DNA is TGCGCCAGCAGCTTCGGCGGGAGGGTAAGCGAGCAGTACTTC. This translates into CASSFGGRVSEQYF.

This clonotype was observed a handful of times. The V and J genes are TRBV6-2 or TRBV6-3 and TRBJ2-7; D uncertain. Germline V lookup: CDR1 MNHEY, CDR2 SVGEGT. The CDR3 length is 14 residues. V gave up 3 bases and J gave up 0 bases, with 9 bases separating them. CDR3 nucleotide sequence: TGTGCCAGCAGTTATCAGTTATCCTCCTACGAGCAGTACTTC. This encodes CASSYQLSSYEQYF.

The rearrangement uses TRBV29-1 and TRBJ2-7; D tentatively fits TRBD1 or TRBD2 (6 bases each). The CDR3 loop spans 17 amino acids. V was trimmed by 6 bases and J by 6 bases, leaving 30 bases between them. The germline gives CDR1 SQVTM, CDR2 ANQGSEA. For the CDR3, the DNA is TGCAGCGTGTGGCTCCGGCCTAACAGGGAGGAGGTAGGCGAGCAGTACTTC. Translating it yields CSVWLRPNREEVGEQYF.

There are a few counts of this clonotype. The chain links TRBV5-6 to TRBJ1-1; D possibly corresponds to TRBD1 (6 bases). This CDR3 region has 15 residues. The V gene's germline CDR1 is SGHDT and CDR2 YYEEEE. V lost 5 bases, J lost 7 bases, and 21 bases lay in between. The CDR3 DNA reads TGTGCCAGCAGTTCCGGTGCCTTACAGGGACGTGAAGCTTTCTTT. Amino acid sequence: CASSSGALQGREAFF.

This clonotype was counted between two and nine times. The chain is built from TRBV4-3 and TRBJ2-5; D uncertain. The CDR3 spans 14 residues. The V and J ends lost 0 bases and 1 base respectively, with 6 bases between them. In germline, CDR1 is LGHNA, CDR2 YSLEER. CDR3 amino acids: CASSQDSFQETQYF. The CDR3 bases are TGCGCCAGCAGCCAAGACAGTTTCCAAGAGACCCAGTACTTC.

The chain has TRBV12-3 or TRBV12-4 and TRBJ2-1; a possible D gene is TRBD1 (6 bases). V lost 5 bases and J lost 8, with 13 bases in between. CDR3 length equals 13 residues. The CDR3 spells CASSVQGWDEQFF. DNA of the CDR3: TGTGCCAGCAGTGTACAGGGTTGGGATGAGCAGTTCTTC.

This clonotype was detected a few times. Written as DNA, the CDR3 is TGCGCCAGCAGCCCCCCTTCTAGCGGGAACGAGCAGTTCTTC. Translating it yields CASSPPSSGNEQFF. The V and J genes are TRBV5-1 and TRBJ2-1, with TRBD2 matching over 9 bases. The junction had 9 bases not matched to a gene; V was cut back by 4 bases and J by 10 bases. Germline lookup yields CDR1 SGHRS and CDR2 YFSETQ. This CDR3 is 14 amino acids long.

The CDR3 sequence: CASSPRSGTYTGELFF. CDR3 sequence (DNA): TGTGCCAGCAGCCCCAGAAGCGGGACATACACCGGGGAGCTGTTTTTT. This rearrangement joins TRBV12-3 or TRBV12-4 to TRBJ2-2; D might be TRBD2 (7 bases). V gave up 6 bases and J gave up 3 bases, with 17 bases separating them. The CDR3 length is 16 residues.

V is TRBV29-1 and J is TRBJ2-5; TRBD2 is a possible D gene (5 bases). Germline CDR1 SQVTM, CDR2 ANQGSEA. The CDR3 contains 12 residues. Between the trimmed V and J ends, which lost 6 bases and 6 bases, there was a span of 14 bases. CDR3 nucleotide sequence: TGCAGCGTCGAACCAGCGGAACAGACCCAGTACTTC. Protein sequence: CSVEPAEQTQYF.

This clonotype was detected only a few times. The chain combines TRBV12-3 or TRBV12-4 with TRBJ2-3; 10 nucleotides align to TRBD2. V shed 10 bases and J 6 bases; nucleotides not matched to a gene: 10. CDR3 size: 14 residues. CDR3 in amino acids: CATKREGLGDTQYF. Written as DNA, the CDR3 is TGTGCCACCAAGCGGGAGGGGTTGGGGGATACGCAGTATTTT.